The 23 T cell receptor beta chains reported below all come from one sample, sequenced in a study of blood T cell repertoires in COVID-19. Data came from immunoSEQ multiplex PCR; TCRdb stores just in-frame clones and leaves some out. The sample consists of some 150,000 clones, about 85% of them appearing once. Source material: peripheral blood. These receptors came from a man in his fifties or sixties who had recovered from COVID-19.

In nucleotides, the CDR3 is TGTGCCAGCAGCTTCAACCCGACTAGCGGGGGATCAGATACGCAGTATTTT. Translation gives CASSFNPTSGGSDTQYF. The rearrangement joins TRBV7-9 to TRBJ2-3, with 12 nucleotides matching TRBD2. CDR3 length: 17 residues. The V segment lost 3 bases and the J segment 4 bases; nucleotides outside the gene matches: 8. The germline CDR1 and CDR2 sequences are SEHNR and FQNEAQ (reference sequence).

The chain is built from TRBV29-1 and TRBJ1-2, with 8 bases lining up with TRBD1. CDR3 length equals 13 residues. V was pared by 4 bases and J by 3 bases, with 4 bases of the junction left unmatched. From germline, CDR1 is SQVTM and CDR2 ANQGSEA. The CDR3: CSVADREDYGYTF. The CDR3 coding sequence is TGCAGCGTTGCGGACAGGGAAGACTATGGCTACACCTTC.

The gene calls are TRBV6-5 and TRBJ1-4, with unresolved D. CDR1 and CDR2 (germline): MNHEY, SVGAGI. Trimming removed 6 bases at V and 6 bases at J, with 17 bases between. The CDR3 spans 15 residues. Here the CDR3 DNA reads TGTGCCAGCAGCTCGCACTGGTCGAGTGATGAAAAACTGTTTTTT. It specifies CASSSHWSSDEKLFF.

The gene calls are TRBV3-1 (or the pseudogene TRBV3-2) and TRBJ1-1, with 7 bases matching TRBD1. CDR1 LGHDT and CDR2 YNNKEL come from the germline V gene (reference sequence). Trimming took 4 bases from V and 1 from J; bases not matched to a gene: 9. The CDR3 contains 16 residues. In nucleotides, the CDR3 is TGTGCCAGCAGCCCCCACCCGACAGGGACGAACACTGAAGCTTTCTTT. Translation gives CASSPHPTGTNTEAFF.

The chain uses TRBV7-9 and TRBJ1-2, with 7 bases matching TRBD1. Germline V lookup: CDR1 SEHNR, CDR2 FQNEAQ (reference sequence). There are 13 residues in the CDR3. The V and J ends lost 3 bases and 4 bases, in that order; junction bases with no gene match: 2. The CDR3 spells CASSLGQSYGYTF. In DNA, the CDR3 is TGTGCCAGCAGCTTGGGACAGTCCTATGGCTACACCTTC.

CDR3 in amino acids: CASSSGDSRAPRKAFF. Here the CDR3 DNA reads TGTGCCAGTAGTTCTGGGGACAGCCGTGCCCCAAGGAAGGCTTTCTTT. The J gene is TRBJ1-1, the V gene TRBV19; 7 bases are shared with TRBD1. Trimming took 5 bases from V and 11 from J; bases not matched to a gene: 20. The length of the CDR3 is 16 residues. Germline values: CDR1 LNHDA, CDR2 SQIVND (reference sequence).

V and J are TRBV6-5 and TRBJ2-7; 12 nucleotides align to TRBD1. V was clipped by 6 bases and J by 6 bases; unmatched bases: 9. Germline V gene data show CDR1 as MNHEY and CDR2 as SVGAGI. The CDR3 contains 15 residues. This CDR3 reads CASRGPGQGAREQYF. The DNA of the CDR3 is TGTGCCAGCAGAGGGCCGGGACAGGGGGCGCGCGAGCAGTACTTC.

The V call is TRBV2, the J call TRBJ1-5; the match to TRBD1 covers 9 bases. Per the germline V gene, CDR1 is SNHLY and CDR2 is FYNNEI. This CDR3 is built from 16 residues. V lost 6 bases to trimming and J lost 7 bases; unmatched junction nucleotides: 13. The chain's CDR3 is CASRAKQGATRQPQHF. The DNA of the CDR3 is TGTGCCAGCAGAGCCAAACAGGGGGCGACGAGACAGCCCCAGCATTTT.

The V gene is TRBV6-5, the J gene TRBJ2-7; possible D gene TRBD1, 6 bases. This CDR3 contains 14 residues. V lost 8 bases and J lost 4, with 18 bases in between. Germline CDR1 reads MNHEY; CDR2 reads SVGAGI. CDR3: CASRREQGSYEQYF. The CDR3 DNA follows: TGTGCCAGCCGACGGGAACAGGGATCTTACGAGCAGTACTTC.

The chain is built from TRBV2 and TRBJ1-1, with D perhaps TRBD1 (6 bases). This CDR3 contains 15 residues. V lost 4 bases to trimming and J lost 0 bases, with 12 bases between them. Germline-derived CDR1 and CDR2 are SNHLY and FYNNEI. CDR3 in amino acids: CASSGGLQVNTEAFF. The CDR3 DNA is TGTGCCAGCAGTGGGGGGCTACAGGTGAACACTGAAGCTTTCTTT.

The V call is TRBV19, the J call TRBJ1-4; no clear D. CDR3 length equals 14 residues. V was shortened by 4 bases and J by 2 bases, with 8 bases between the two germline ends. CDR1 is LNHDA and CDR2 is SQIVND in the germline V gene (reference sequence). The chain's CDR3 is CASSTTGTNEKLFF. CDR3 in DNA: TGTGCCAGTAGTACTACCGGGACTAATGAAAAACTGTTTTTT.

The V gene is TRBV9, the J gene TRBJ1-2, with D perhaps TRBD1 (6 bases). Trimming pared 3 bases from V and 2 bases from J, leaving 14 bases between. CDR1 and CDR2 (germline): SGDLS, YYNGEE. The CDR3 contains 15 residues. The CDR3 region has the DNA TGTGCCAGCAGCGCAACTCTACAGGGCAACTATGGCTACACCTTC. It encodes CASSATLQGNYGYTF.

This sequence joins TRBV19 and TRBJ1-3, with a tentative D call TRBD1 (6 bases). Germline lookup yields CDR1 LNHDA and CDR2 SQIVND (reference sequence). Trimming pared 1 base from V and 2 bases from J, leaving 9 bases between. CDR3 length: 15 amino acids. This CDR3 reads CASSIVPGAGNTIYF. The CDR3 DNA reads TGTGCCAGTAGTATAGTCCCAGGGGCTGGAAACACCATATATTTT.

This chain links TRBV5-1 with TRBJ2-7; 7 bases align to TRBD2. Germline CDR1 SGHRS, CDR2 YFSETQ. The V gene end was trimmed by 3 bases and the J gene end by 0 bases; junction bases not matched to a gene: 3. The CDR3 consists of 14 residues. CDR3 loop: CASSSLADSYEQYF. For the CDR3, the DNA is TGCGCCAGCAGCTCTCTAGCGGACTCCTACGAGCAGTACTTC.

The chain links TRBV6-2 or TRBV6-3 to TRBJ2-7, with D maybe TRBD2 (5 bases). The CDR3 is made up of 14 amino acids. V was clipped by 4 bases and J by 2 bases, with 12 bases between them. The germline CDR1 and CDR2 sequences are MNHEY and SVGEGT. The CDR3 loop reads CASSSPTKTYEQYF. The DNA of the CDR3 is TGTGCCAGCAGTTCCCCGACTAAGACCTACGAGCAGTACTTC.

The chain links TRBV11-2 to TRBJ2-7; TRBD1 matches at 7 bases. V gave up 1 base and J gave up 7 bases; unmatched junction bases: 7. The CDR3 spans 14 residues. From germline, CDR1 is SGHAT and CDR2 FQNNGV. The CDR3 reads CASSLGLTGYEQYF. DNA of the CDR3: TGTGCCAGCAGCTTAGGGTTGACAGGGTATGAGCAGTACTTC.

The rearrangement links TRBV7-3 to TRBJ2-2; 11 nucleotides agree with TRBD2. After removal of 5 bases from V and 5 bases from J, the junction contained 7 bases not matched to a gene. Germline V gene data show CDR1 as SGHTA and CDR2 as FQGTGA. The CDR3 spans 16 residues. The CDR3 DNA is TGTGCCAGCAGCATTGGGACTAGCGGACCTACCGGGGAGCTGTTTTTT. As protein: CASSIGTSGPTGELFF.

The CDR3: CASGRQGLLETQYF. DNA of the CDR3: TGTGCCAGCGGAAGACAGGGGCTTTTGGAGACCCAGTACTTC. V and J are TRBV2 and TRBJ2-5; 8 nucleotides align to TRBD1. Germline V gene lookup returns CDR1 SNHLY and CDR2 FYNNEI. J lost 5 bases, V lost 8 bases, and 10 bases had no gene match. This CDR3 region has 14 residues.

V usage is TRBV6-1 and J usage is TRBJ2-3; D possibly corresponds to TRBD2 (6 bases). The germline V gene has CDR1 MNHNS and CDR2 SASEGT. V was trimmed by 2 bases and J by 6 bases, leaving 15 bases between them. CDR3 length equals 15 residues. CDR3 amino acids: CASSERTIGYDTQYF. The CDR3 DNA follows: TGTGCCAGCAGTGAAAGGACTATCGGGTATGATACGCAGTATTTT.

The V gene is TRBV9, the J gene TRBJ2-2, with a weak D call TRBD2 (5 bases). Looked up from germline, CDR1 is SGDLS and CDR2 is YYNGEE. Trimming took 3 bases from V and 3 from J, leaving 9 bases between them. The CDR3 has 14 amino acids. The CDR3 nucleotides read TGTGCCAGCAGCGGAGCGGTATACACCGGGGAGCTGTTTTTT. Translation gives CASSGAVYTGELFF. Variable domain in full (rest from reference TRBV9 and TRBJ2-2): DSGVTQTPKHLITATGQRVTLRCSPRSGDLSVYWYQQSLDQGLQFLIQYYNGEERAKGNILERFSAQQFPDLHSELNLSSLELGDSALYFCASSGAVYTGELFFGEGSRLTVL.

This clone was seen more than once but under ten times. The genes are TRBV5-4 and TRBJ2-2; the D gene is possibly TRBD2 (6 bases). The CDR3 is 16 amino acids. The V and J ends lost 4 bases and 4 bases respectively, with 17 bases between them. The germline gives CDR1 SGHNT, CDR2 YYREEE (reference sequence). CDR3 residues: CASSVSSGVGTGELFF. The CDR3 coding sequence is TGTGCCAGCAGCGTGTCGTCGGGGGTAGGCACCGGGGAGCTGTTTTTT.

The CDR3 bases are TGTGCCAGCAGTGAGGGCAGGGGAGTATTGAGCGCTGAAGCTTTCTTT. This codes for CASSEGRGVLSAEAFF. The chain uses TRBV6-1 and TRBJ1-1, with D possibly matching TRBD1 (6 bases). Germline CDR1 is MNHNS and CDR2 is SASEGT. Trimming pared 3 bases from V and 6 bases from J, leaving 20 bases between. The CDR3 is 16 amino acids.

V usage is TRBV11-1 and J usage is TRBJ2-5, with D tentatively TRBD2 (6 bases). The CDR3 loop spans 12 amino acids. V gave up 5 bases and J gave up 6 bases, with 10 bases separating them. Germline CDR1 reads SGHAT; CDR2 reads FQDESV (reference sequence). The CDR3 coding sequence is TGTGCCAGCAGCCGGACTATCAAGACCCAGTACTTC. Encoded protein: CASSRTIKTQYF.